This T cell receptor (beta chain) was profiled in a study of CD8+ T cells in alopecia areata. Study outcomes and limitations: Persistence in scalp and blood during tofacitinib was observed for many expanded lesional clones.

Extraction of RNA preceded its reverse transcription into cDNA, which served as the sequencing template. TCRdb's copy holds only in-frame clones and misses some; the assay was immunoSEQ multiplex PCR. This sample has 90,000 to 120,000 clones, with 80% to 85% found just once. Treatment denoted: oral pan-JAK inhibitor, 5-10 mg twice daily. Trimming took 0 bases from V and 0 from J, leaving 15 bases between them. Per the germline V gene, CDR1 is MGHRA and CDR2 is YSYEKL. The CDR3 loop spans 17 amino acids. Worth noting for this clone: Antigen specificity is unknown.

The rearrangement uses TRBV4-1 and TRBJ2-7; D gene ambiguous. The material was CD8+ T cells sorted from blood, obtained at week 24, from a patient treated with tofacitinib. The sequence came from a human donor with alopecia areata. In nucleotides, the CDR3 is TGCGCCAGCAGCCAAGATACCACTTTCACCAACTCCTACGAGCAGTACTTC. It codes for CASSQDTTFTNSYEQYF.